This TCR beta chain was profiled in a study of CD8+CD57+ T cells in acquired aplastic anemia. Study at large: CD4+ and CD8+ cells, once sorted, gave DNA averaging approximately 3.4 ug. Healthy donors had, on average, approximately 11 million reads for their CD4+ cells. Study-wide results and limits: A set of twenty-nine CD8+ CDR3 sequences was shared between patients and controls, and these sequences appeared highly expressed in patients. Any difference that existed in CD8+ Simpson's diversity between patients and controls was not significant.

This clonotype was picked up a small number of times. Its antigen is unidentified. V lost 7 bases, J lost 2 bases, and 4 bases lay in between. CDR3 length: 11 amino acids. The germline gives CDR1 MNHEY, CDR2 SMNVEV (reference sequence). For CDR3 and TCR beta VDJ profiling, genomic DNA was the template used. In TCRdb, the reads were re-called with MiXCR into one record per CDR3 protein. The table includes about 190,000 distinct CDR3 sequences, less than 70% detected once. The chain carries TRBV27 and TRBJ2-3; D gene unclear. The receptor's source is a human donor in good health, serving as a control. Sequencing was performed on sorted CD4+, CD8+, or CD8+CD57+ T cells (not recorded which) from PBMCs. This CDR3 is CASKITDTQYF. For the CDR3, the DNA is TGTGCCAGCAAGATCACAGATACGCAGTATTTT.